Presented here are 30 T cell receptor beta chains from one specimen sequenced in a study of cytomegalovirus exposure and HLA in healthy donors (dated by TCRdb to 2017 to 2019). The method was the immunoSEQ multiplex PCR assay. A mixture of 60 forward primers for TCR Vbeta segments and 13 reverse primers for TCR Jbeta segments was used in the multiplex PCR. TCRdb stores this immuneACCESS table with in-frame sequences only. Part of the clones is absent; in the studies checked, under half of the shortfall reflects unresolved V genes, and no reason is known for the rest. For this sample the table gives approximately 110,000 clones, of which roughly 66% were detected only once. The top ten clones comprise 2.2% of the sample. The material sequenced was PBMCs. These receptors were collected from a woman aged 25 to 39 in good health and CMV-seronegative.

CDR3 in amino acids: CASSDTSSGNTIYF. The CDR3 DNA reads TGCGCCAGCAGCGACACGAGCTCTGGAAACACCATATATTTT. V usage is TRBV5-1 and J usage is TRBJ1-3; D is unclear. Germline loops: CDR1 SGHRS, CDR2 YFSETQ. The V end was cut by 4 bases, the J end by 0 bases, with 8 bases between. The CDR3 has 14 residues.

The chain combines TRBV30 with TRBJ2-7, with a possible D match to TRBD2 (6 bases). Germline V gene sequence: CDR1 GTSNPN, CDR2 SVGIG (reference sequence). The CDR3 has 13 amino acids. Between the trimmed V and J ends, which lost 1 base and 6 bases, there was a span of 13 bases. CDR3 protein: CAWSDAGIGEQYF. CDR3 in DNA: TGTGCCTGGAGTGACGCGGGAATAGGCGAGCAGTACTTC.

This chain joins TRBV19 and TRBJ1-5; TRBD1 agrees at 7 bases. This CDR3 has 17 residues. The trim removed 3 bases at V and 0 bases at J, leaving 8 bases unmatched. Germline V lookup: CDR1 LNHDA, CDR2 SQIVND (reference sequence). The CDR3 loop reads CASSIWTGIYSNQPQHF. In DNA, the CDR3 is TGTGCCAGTAGTATCTGGACAGGAATTTATAGCAATCAGCCCCAGCATTTT.

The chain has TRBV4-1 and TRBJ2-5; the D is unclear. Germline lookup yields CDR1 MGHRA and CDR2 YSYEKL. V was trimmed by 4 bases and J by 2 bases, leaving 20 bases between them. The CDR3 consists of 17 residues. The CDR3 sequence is CASSLSIVFGRQETQYF. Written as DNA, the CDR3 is TGCGCCAGCAGCCTAAGTATCGTATTTGGCAGACAAGAGACCCAGTACTTC.

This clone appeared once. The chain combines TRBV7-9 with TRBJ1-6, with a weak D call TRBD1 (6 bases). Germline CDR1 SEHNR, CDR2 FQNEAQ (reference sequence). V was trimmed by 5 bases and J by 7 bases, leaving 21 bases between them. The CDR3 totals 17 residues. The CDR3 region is CASSHGPAGATNSPLHF. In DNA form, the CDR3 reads TGTGCCAGCAGCCATGGGCCCGCAGGGGCAACAAATTCACCCCTCCACTTT.

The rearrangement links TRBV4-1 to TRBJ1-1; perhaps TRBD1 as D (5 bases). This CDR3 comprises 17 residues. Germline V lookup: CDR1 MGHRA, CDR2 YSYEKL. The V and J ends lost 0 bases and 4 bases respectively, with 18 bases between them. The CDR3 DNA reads TGCGCCAGCAGCCAAGATTTGAGGTTGGGGGAGGGCACTGAAGCTTTCTTT. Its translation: CASSQDLRLGEGTEAFF.

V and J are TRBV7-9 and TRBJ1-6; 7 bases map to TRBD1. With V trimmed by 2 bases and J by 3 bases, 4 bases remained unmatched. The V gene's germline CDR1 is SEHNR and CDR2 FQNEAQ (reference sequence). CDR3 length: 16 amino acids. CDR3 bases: TGTGCCAGCAGCTTAATGAACAGGGGCTATAATTCACCCCTCCACTTT. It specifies CASSLMNRGYNSPLHF.

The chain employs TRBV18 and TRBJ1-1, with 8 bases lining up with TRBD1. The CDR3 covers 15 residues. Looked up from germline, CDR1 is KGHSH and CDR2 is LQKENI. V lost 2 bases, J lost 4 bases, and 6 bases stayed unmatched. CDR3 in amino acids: CASSPAGGAGTEAFF. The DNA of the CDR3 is TGTGCCAGCTCACCAGCAGGGGGCGCGGGCACTGAAGCTTTCTTT.

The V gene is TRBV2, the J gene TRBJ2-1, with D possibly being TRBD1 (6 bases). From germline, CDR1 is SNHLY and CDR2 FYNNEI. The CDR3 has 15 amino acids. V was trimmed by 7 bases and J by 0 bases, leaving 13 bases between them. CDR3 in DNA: TGTGCCAGCAACAGGGAGTATAGCTCCTACAATGAGCAGTTCTTC. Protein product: CASNREYSSYNEQFF.

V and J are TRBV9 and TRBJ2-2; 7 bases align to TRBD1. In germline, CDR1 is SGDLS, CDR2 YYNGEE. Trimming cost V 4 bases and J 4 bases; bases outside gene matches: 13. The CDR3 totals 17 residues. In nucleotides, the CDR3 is TGTGCCAGCAGCCCCCGGGGAACGACAGGGTTCACCGGGGAGCTGTTTTTT. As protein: CASSPRGTTGFTGELFF.

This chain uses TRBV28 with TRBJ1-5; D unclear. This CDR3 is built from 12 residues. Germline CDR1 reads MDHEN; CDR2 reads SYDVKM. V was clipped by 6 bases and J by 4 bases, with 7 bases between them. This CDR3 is CASSPSNQPQHF. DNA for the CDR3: TGTGCCAGCAGCCCCTCGAATCAGCCCCAGCATTTT.

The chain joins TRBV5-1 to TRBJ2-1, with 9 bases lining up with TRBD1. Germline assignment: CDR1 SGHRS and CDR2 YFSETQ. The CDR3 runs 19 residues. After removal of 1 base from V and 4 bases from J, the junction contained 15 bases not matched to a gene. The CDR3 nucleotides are TGCGCCAGCAGCTTGTTTGCGCATTTGTCGGGACAGGGATACAATGAGCAGTTCTTC. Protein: CASSLFAHLSGQGYNEQFF.

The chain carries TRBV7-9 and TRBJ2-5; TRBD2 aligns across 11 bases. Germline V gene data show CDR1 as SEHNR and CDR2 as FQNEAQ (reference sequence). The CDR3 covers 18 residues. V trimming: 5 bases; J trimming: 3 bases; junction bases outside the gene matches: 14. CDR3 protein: CASSNPASPGLAEETQYF. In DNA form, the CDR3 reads TGTGCCAGCAGCAATCCCGCGAGTCCGGGACTAGCGGAAGAGACCCAGTACTTC.

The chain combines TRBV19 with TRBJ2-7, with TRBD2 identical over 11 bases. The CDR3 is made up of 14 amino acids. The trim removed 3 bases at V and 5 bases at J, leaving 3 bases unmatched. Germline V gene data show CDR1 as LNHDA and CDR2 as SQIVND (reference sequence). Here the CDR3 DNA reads TGTGCCAGTAGTATTAGCGGGAGGGCCAACGAGCAGTACTTC. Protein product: CASSISGRANEQYF. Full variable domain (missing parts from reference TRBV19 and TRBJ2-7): DGGITQSPKYLFRKEGQNVTLSCEQNLNHDAMYWYRQDPGQGLRLIYYSQIVNDFQKGDIAEGYSVSREKKESFPLTVTSAQKNPTAFYLCASSISGRANEQYFGPGTRLTVT.

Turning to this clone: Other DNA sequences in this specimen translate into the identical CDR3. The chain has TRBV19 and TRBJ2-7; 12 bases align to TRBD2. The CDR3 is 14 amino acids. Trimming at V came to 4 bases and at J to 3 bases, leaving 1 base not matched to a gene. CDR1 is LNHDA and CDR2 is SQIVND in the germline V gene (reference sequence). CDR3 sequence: CASSRGLAGYEQYF. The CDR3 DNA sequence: TGTGCCAGTAGTAGGGGACTAGCGGGCTACGAGCAGTACTTC.

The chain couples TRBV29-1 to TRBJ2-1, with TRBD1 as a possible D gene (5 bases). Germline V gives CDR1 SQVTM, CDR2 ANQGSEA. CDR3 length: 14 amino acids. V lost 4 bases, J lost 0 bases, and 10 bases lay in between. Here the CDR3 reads CSVVGQYSYNEQFF. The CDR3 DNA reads TGCAGCGTTGTGGGGCAGTACTCCTACAATGAGCAGTTCTTC.

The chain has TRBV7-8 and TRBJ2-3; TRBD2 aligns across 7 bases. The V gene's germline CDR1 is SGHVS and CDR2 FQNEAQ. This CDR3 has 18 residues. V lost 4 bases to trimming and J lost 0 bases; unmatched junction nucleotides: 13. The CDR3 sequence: CASSSPVASGGSTDTQYF. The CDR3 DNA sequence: TGTGCCAGCAGCTCCCCTGTGGCTAGCGGAGGGAGCACAGATACGCAGTATTTT.

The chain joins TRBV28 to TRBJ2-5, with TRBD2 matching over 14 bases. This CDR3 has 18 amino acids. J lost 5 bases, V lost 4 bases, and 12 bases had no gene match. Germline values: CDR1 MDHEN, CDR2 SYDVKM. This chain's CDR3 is CASSSPPKGLAGAETQYF. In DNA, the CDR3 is TGTGCCAGCAGTTCACCGCCTAAGGGACTAGCGGGAGCGGAGACCCAGTACTTC.

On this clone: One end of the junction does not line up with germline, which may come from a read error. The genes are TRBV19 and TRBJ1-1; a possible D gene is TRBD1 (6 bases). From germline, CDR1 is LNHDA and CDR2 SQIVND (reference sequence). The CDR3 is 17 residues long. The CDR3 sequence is CASSIGRQGSYHTEAFF. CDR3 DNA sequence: TGTGCCAGTAGCATAGGTCGGCAGGGGAGCTATCACACTGAAGCTTTCTTT.

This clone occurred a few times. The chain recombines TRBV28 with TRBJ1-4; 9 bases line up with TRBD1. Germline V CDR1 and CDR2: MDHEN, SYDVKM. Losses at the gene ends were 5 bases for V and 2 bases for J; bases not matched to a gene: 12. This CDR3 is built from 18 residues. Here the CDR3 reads CASSTPGQGSATNEKLFF. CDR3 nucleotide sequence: TGTGCCAGCAGTACACCGGGACAGGGCTCTGCCACTAATGAAAAACTGTTTTTT.

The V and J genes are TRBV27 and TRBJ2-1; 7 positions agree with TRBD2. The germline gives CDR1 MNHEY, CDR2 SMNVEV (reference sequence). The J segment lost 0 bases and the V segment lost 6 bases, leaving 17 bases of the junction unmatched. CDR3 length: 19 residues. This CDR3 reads CASRDTGGVVTSSYNEQFF. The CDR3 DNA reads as TGTGCCAGCAGAGACACGGGGGGAGTGGTAACGAGCTCCTACAATGAGCAGTTCTTC.

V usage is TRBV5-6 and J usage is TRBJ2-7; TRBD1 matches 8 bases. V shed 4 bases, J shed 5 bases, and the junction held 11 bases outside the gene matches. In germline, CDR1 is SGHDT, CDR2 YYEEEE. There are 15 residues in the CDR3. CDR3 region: CASSRDRGWGNEQYF. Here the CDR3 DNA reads TGTGCCAGCAGCCGTGACAGGGGTTGGGGCAACGAGCAGTACTTC.

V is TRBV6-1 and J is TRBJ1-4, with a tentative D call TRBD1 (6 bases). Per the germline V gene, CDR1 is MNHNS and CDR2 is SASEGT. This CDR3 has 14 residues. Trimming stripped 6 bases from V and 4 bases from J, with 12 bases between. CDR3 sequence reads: CASSVGAVNEKLFF. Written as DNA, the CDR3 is TGTGCCAGCAGCGTGGGGGCTGTTAATGAAAAACTGTTTTTT.

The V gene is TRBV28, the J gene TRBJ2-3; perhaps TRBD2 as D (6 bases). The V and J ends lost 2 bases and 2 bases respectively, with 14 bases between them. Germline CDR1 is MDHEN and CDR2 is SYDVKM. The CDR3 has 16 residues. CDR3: CASSLAGRSTTDTQYF. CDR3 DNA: TGTGCCAGCAGTTTAGCGGGGAGGAGTACCACAGATACGCAGTATTTT.

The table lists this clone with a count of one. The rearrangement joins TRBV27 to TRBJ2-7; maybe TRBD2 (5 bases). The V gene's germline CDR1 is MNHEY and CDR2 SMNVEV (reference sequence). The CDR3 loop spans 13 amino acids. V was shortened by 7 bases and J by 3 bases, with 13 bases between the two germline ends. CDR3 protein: CASIPGYRYEQYF. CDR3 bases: TGTGCCAGCATTCCGGGGTATCGCTACGAGCAGTACTTC.

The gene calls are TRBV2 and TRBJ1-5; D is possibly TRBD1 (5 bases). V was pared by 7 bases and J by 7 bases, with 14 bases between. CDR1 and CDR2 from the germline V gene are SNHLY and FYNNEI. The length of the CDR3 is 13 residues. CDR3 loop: CASTGGLGQPQHF. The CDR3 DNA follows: TGTGCCAGCACGGGGGGACTAGGCCAGCCCCAGCATTTT. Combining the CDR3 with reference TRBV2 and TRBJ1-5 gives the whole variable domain EPEVTQTPSHQVTQMGQEVILRCVPISNHLYFYWYRQILGQKVEFLVSFYNNEISEKSEIFDDQFSVERPDGSNFTLKIRSTKLEDSAMYFCASTGGLGQPQHFGDGTRLSIL.

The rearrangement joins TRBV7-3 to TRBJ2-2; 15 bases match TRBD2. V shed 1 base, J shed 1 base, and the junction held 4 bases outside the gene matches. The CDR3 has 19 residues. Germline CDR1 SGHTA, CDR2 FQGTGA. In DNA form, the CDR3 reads TGTGCCAGCAGCTTAAGAGGACTAGCGGGAGGGTTGAACACCGGGGAGCTGTTTTTT. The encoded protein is CASSLRGLAGGLNTGELFF.

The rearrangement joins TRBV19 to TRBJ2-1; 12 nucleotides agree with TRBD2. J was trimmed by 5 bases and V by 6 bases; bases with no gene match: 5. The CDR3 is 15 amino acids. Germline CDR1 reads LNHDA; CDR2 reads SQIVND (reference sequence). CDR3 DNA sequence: TGTGCCAGTAGAACTAGCGGGAGGTCTAACAATGAGCAGTTCTTC. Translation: CASRTSGRSNNEQFF.

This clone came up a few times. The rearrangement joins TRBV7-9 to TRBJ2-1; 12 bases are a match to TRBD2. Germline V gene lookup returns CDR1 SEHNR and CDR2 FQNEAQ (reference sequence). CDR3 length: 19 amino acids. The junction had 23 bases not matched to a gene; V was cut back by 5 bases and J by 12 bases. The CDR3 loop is CASSPLTERGRTSGTRQFF. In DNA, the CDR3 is TGTGCCAGCAGCCCACTGACGGAGAGGGGGAGGACTAGCGGGACCAGGCAGTTCTTC.

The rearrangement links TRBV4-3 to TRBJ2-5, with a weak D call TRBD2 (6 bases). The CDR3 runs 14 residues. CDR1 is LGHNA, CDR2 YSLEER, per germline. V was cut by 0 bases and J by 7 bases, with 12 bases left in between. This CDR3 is CASSQDYGRRTQYF. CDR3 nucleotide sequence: TGCGCCAGCAGCCAAGATTACGGGAGACGGACCCAGTACTTC.